This entry features one TCR beta chain sequence. Antigen unknown. The data are from a study of T-cell memory formation after mild COVID-19. The CDR3 is made up of 15 amino acids. Germline loops: CDR1 KGHSH, CDR2 LQKENI. The ends were cut back, 1 base at V and 8 bases at J, with 14 bases in the middle. Findings and caveats of the study: Prior to infection, memory already included some responding clones, suggesting cross-reactive memory joined. Most CD4+ clones that shrank were in CM and EM, while CD8+ ones turned up in EMRA.

5'RACE with constant-segment primers yielded barcoded, UMI-tagged TCR alpha and TCR beta cDNA libraries. In TCRdb, the 5' RACE reads were re-called with MiXCR into one record per CDR3 protein. This sample has 150,000 to 200,000 distinct CDR3 sequences; about 15% occur once, and the top ten carry 13% to 15%. The rearrangement joins TRBV18 to TRBJ1-4; perhaps TRBD1 as D (5 bases). The sample comprised PBMCs or a T cell subset sorted from them (not recorded which). The clonotype comes from an adult woman who had mild COVID-19 (a few samples of this study predate the infection). Cell type and time point are not known. The CDR3 DNA reads as TGTGCCAGCTCACCACGTAGGGACCATGGGGAAAAACTGTTTTTT. Translated, it gives CASSPRRDHGEKLFF.